This T cell receptor beta chain is from a study of T cell repertoires in cytomegalovirus infection. Overall study: Based on public TCR beta signatures, there were indications of CMV infection and of a matching HLA type.

The study's findings and limits: Accumulated public TCR beta family frequency recognized individuals carrying CMV together with the relevant HLA. The response measured ex vivo was dominated by TCR beta clonotypes (HLA-C-restricted and CMV-specific).

Remarks on this clonotype: The antigen is undetermined.

Germline-derived CDR1 and CDR2 are LGHNA and YNFKEQ. The ends were cut back, 1 base at V and 2 bases at J, with 18 bases in the middle. CDR3 length: 17 amino acids. MiXCR was run by TCRdb on the reads, yielding one entry per CDR3 protein. The table includes 500,000 or so distinct CDR3 sequences, 16% detected once. This TCR was sampled from a human donor in good health (CMV status not recorded). Some clones in this sample may be carry-over from other donors' samples. The specimen was CD8+ T cells from PBMCs. The genes are TRBV4-2 and TRBJ2-7, with D possibly being TRBD2 (5 bases). Here the CDR3 reads CASSQGEGLESAYEQYF. The CDR3 DNA reads TGTGCCAGCAGCCAAGGTGAGGGCTTGGAATCGGCCTACGAGCAGTACTTC.